The sequence of this T cell receptor beta chain was determined in a study of T-cell reconstitution after alpha-beta-depleted transplantation in children. The germline gives CDR1 DFQATT, CDR2 SNEGSKA (reference sequence). The CDR3 runs 14 residues. J gave up 3 bases and V 3 bases, and 4 bases lay outside the gene matches. For TCRbeta, the library was prepared with unique molecular identifiers. TCRdb recomputed calls from the PCR reads with MiXCR, one row per CDR3 protein. The repertoire holds 200,000 to 250,000 distinct CDR3 sequences, with more than 20% as singletons. This clonotype occurred a few times.

The rearrangement links TRBV20-1 to TRBJ2-3, with 9 bases matching TRBD2. The clonotype was recovered from a female patient aged 2-9 years who had a stem cell transplant for congenital amegakaryocytic thrombocytopenia, so the T cells may come from the graft donor. The sample was PBMCs, mostly from graft donor cells, taken 360 days after TCRalphabeta/CD19-depleted stem cell transplant. CDR3 coding DNA: TGCAGTGCTAGCCTAGCGGGGTATACAGATACGCAGTATTTT. It yields the protein CSASLAGYTDTQYF.